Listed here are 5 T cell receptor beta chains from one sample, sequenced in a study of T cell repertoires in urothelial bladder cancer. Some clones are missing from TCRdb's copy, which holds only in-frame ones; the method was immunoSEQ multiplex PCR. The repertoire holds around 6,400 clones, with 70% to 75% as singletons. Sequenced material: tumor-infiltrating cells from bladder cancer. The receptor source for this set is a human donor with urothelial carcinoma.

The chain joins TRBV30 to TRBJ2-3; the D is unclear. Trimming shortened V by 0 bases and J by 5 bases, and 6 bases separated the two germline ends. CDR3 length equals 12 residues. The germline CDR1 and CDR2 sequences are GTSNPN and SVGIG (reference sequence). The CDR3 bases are TGTGCCTGGAGTGTACTTAAAGATACGCAGTATTTT. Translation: CAWSVLKDTQYF.

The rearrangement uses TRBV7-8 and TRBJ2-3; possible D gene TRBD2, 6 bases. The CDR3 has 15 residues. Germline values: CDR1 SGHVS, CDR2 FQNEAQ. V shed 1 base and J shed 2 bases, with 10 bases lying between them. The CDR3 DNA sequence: TGTGCCAGCAGCTTAGTCGGGGGAACCACAGATACGCAGTATTTT. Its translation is CASSLVGGTTDTQYF.

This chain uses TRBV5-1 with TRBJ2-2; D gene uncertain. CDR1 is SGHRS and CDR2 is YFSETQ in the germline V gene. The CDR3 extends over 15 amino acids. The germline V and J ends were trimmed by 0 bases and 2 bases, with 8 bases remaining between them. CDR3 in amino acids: CASSLAAANTGELFF. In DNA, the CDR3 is TGCGCCAGCAGCTTGGCGGCAGCCAACACCGGGGAGCTGTTTTTT.

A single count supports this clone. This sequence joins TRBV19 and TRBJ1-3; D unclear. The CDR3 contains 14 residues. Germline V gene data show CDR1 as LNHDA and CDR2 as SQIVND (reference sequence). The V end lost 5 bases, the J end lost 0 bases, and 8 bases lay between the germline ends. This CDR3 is CASSSSDSGNTIYF. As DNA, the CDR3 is TGTGCCAGTAGTTCCTCAGACTCTGGAAACACCATATATTTT. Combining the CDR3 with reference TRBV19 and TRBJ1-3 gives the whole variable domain DGGITQSPKYLFRKEGQNVTLSCEQNLNHDAMYWYRQDPGQGLRLIYYSQIVNDFQKGDIAEGYSVSREKKESFPLTVTSAQKNPTAFYLCASSSSDSGNTIYFGEGSWLTVV.

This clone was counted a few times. CDR3 sequence reads: CSARSDGYTF. The CDR3, as DNA: TGCAGTGCTAGATCTGATGGCTACACCTTC. The J gene is TRBJ1-2, the V gene TRBV20-1, with no clear D. The CDR3 length is 10 residues. With 2 bases removed from V and 6 bases from J, the gap between germline ends came to 4 bases. CDR1 and CDR2 (germline): DFQATT, SNEGSKA (reference sequence).